A selection of T cell receptor beta chains follows, all from one sample in a study of blood T cell repertoires in COVID-19. The table came from immunoSEQ multiplex PCR; TCRdb's copy has only in-frame clones and leaves some out. The top ten clones hold roughly 9% of a sample with 150,000 to 200,000 clones, roughly 85% of them seen once. The sequenced material came from PBMCs or T cells enriched from blood (not recorded which). Receptors were obtained from a woman aged 18-29 years who had recovered from COVID-19. Each CDR3 is given with its conserved first and last residue. D genes are given only for firm matches. Part of the rows lack a size; the others show once, few, many or a class for expanded clones.

abundance,v_gene,j_gene,d_gene,CDR3aa,CDR3nt
NA,TRBV30,TRBJ1-6,TRBD1,CAVTGMKDSPLHF,TGTGCCGTGACAGGGATGAAGGATTCACCCCTCCACTTT
medium-sized,TRBV6-4,TRBJ2-3,TRBD2,CASSEASGSTDTQYF,TGTGCCAGCAGTGAGGCTAGCGGGAGTACAGATACGCAGTATTTT
NA,TRBV5-1,TRBJ2-2,TRBD1,CASSLRQGNTGELFF,TGCGCCAGCAGCTTGAGACAGGGAAACACCGGGGAGCTGTTTTTT
NA,TRBV14,TRBJ1-6,NA,CASSQELSGSPLHF,TGTGCCAGCAGCCAAGAATTATCTGGCTCACCCCTCCACTTT
NA,TRBV27,TRBJ2-7,TRBD2,CASRRTSGTYEQYF,TGTGCCAGCAGAAGGACTAGCGGAACCTACGAGCAGTACTTC
NA,TRBV5-1,TRBJ2-1,TRBD1,CASSAGTGNGDEQFF,TGCGCCAGCAGCGCCGGGACAGGGAATGGCGATGAGCAGTTCTTC
NA,TRBV2,TRBJ1-1,NA,CATEGNTEAFF,TGTGCCACGGAGGGCAACACTGAAGCTTTCTTT
NA,TRBV28,TRBJ1-1,NA,CASRDGGEAFF,TGTGCCAGCAGGGACGGGGGTGAAGCTTTCTTT
NA,TRBV18,TRBJ2-2,NA,CASSGTRDTGELFF,TGTGCCAGCTCCGGAACGAGGGACACCGGGGAGCTGTTTTTT
NA,TRBV7-6,TRBJ2-1,TRBD2,CASRNRGGLAGDEQFF,TGTGCCAGCAGAAACAGAGGGGGACTAGCAGGCGATGAGCAGTTCTTC
NA,TRBV6-5,TRBJ2-5,TRBD2,CASRNLAGGAETQYF,TGTGCCAGCAGAAATCTAGCGGGGGGCGCAGAGACCCAGTACTTC
NA,TRBV7-6,TRBJ2-7,NA,CASSAQAGPNYEQYF,TGTGCCAGCAGCGCCCAAGCGGGCCCAAACTACGAGCAGTACTTC
once,TRBV5-4,TRBJ2-7,TRBD2,CASSLESGKDEQYF,TGTGCCAGCAGCTTGGAAAGCGGGAAGGACGAGCAGTACTTC
NA,TRBV9,TRBJ2-3,TRBD2,CASSVESSGSTDTQYF,TGTGCCAGCAGCGTAGAGAGTAGCGGGAGCACAGATACGCAGTATTTT
NA,TRBV15,TRBJ1-3,NA,CATSRGRGSGNTIYF,TGTGCCACCAGCAGAGGCAGGGGCTCTGGAAACACCATATATTTT
NA,TRBV6-4,TRBJ2-7,TRBD1,CASSDLSCYRGLYTYEQYF,TGTGCCAGCAGTGACCTTTCATGCTACAGGGGGCTTTATACCTACGAGCAGTACTTC
NA,TRBV3-1/TRBV3-2,TRBJ2-2,TRBD2,CASSLLAGVNTGELFF,TGTGCCAGCAGCCTACTAGCGGGAGTTAACACCGGGGAGCTGTTTTTT
NA,TRBV7-6,TRBJ1-3,NA,CASSLASGGAPGNTIYF,TGTGCCAGCAGCTTAGCATCGGGGGGGGCGCCTGGAAACACCATATATTTT
once,TRBV3-1/TRBV3-2,TRBJ2-7,TRBD2,CASSPEGLAIYEQYF,TGTGCCAGCAGCCCCGAGGGACTAGCGATCTACGAGCAGTACTTC
NA,TRBV11-2,TRBJ1-2,TRBD1,CASSFDRGDGYTF,TGTGCCAGCAGCTTCGACAGGGGGGATGGCTACACCTTC
NA,TRBV7-9,TRBJ2-7,NA,CASSVDSTYEQYF,TGTGCCAGCAGCGTAGACAGTACCTACGAGCAGTACTTC
NA,TRBV2,TRBJ2-2,TRBD2,CASSDTSGSSGELFF,TGTGCCAGCAGTGATACTAGCGGGAGCTCTGGGGAGCTGTTTTTT
NA,TRBV28,TRBJ1-6,NA,CASSWLLDSPLHF,TGTGCCAGCAGTTGGCTTCTTGATTCACCCCTCCACTTT
NA,TRBV9,TRBJ1-2,NA,CASSDNTDGSYGYTF,TGTGCCAGCAGCGACAACACGGACGGGAGCTATGGCTACACCTTC
NA,TRBV7-2,TRBJ1-1,NA,CASSFTGTLDGAFF,TGTGCCAGCAGCTTCACAGGGACCCTTGACGGAGCTTTCTTT
NA,TRBV19,TRBJ2-1,TRBD2,CASSMVSRGGKDEQFF,TGTGCCAGTAGTATGGTGTCGCGGGGGGGCAAGGATGAGCAGTTCTTC
NA,TRBV27,TRBJ1-4,TRBD1,CASSIAGQTTNEKLFF,TGTGCCAGCAGTATTGCGGGACAGACAACTAATGAAAAACTGTTTTTT
NA,TRBV2,TRBJ2-5,TRBD1,CASTGTGGHETQYF,TGTGCCAGCACCGGGACAGGGGGACATGAGACCCAGTACTTC
NA,TRBV10-1,TRBJ2-3,TRBD2,CASSDGLAGDTDTQYF,TGCGCCAGCAGTGATGGACTAGCGGGGGACACAGATACGCAGTATTTT
NA,TRBV6-2/TRBV6-3,TRBJ1-5,TRBD1,CASSYGTGVGQPQHF,TGTGCCAGCAGTTACGGGACAGGGGTCGGTCAGCCCCAGCATTTT
NA,TRBV6-5,TRBJ2-1,TRBD2,CASSPGLAGGHEQFF,TGTGCCAGCAGCCCGGGACTAGCGGGAGGGCATGAGCAGTTCTTC
NA,TRBV4-1,TRBJ2-7,TRBD1,CASSQDGTGVAYEQYF,TGCGCCAGCAGCCAAGACGGGACAGGGGTCGCCTACGAGCAGTACTTC
NA,TRBV19,TRBJ2-3,TRBD2,CASSRLAQEDTQYF,TGTGCCAGTAGCCGACTAGCGCAGGAAGATACGCAGTATTTT
NA,TRBV5-1,TRBJ1-1,NA,CASSPLTETEAFF,TGCGCCAGCAGCCCTCTGACAGAGACTGAAGCTTTCTTT
NA,TRBV6-5,TRBJ1-4,TRBD1,CASSWTDRGEKLFF,TGTGCCAGCAGTTGGACGGACAGGGGTGAAAAACTGTTTTTT
NA,TRBV7-2,TRBJ2-5,TRBD2,CASSLEAGRETQYF,TGTGCCAGCAGCTTAGAAGCGGGGCGAGAGACCCAGTACTTC
once,TRBV7-3,TRBJ2-1,TRBD1,CASSPRGARTGGNNEQFF,TGTGCCAGCAGCCCACGGGGGGCCAGGACAGGGGGTAACAATGAGCAGTTCTTC
NA,TRBV19,TRBJ2-3,TRBD1,CASLDRGLDTQYF,TGTGCCAGTTTAGACAGGGGGCTAGATACGCAGTATTTT
NA,TRBV5-1,TRBJ1-6,NA,CASSLGDRSSPLHF,TGCGCCAGCAGCTTGGGAGACAGGTCGTCACCCCTCCACTTT
NA,TRBV18,TRBJ2-7,TRBD1,CASSPGQGAREQYF,TGTGCCAGCTCACCAGGACAGGGGGCTAGGGAGCAGTACTTC
NA,TRBV7-8,TRBJ2-1,TRBD2,CASQSGGLFHEQFF,TGTGCCAGCCAGAGCGGGGGGCTTTTCCATGAGCAGTTCTTC
once,TRBV7-2,TRBJ2-1,TRBD1,CASSYGQGSGEQFF,TGTGCCAGCAGCTACGGACAGGGGAGTGGTGAGCAGTTCTTC
NA,TRBV7-2,TRBJ2-3,TRBD2,CASSFTSGGARDTQYF,TGTGCCAGCAGCTTCACTAGCGGGGGGGCTCGGGATACGCAGTATTTT
NA,TRBV7-6,TRBJ2-5,NA,CASSFLRQETQYF,TGTGCCAGCAGCTTCTTACGGCAAGAGACCCAGTACTTC
NA,TRBV11-2,TRBJ2-3,NA,CASSSTPGHTDTQYF,TGTGCCAGCAGCTCCACTCCGGGACACACAGATACGCAGTATTTT
NA,TRBV29-1,TRBJ1-4,TRBD1,CSVKKQGADEKLFF,TGCAGCGTGAAAAAACAGGGGGCTGATGAAAAACTGTTTTTT
NA,TRBV3-1/TRBV3-2,TRBJ1-1,NA,CASSQDRGRNTEAFF,TGTGCCAGCAGCCAAGATAGGGGTAGGAACACTGAAGCTTTCTTT
NA,TRBV2,TRBJ2-2,NA,CASSTRVSGELFF,TGTGCCAGCAGTACGAGGGTGTCCGGGGAGCTGTTTTTT
NA,TRBV11-3,TRBJ2-5,NA,CASSLGTMETQYF,TGTGCCAGCAGCTTAGGCACTATGGAGACCCAGTACTTC
NA,TRBV2,TRBJ2-7,NA,CASSWGTSTSEQYF,TGTGCCTCAAGTTGGGGGACATCTACGAGCGAGCAGTACTTC
many,TRBV28,TRBJ2-5,NA,CASKGLWESETQYF,TGTGCCAGCAAGGGTTTGTGGGAGAGCGAGACCCAGTACTTC
NA,TRBV28,TRBJ1-1,TRBD1,CASERTGGRNTEAFF,TGTGCCAGCGAAAGGACAGGGGGCAGGAACACTGAAGCTTTCTTT
NA,TRBV4-2,TRBJ1-5,NA,CASSQDYSQPQHF,TGTGCCAGCAGCCAAGATTATTCCCAGCCCCAGCATTTT
NA,TRBV29-1,TRBJ1-2,NA,CSVEVKYHEDSTNNYGYTF,TGCAGCGTTGAAGTCAAATATCACGAGGACAGTACCAATAACTATGGCTACACCTTC
NA,TRBV9,TRBJ1-2,NA,CASSGPTVANYGYTF,TGTGCCAGCAGCGGACCGACAGTAGCTAACTATGGCTACACCTTC
NA,TRBV24-1,TRBJ1-1,TRBD1,CATAQGPLNTEAFF,TGTGCCACCGCACAGGGGCCATTGAACACTGAAGCTTTCTTT
NA,TRBV28,TRBJ2-2,NA,CASDSRNTGELFF,TGTGCCAGTGACTCACGGAACACCGGGGAGCTGTTTTTT
NA,TRBV9,TRBJ1-6,TRBD1,CASSLKGANSPLHF,TGTGCCAGCAGCCTCAAGGGGGCGAATTCACCCCTCCACTTT
NA,TRBV3-1/TRBV3-2,TRBJ2-3,TRBD2,CASSPGGVSTDTQYF,TGTGCCAGCAGCCCGGGGGGGGTTAGCACAGATACGCAGTATTTT
NA,TRBV5-5,TRBJ1-1,TRBD1,CASSYTGDTEAFF,TGTGCCAGCAGCTACACAGGGGACACTGAAGCTTTCTTT